This paragraph covers one T cell receptor (beta chain) sequence. The target antigen is unknown. CDR1 is SGHAT and CDR2 is FQNNGV in the germline V gene. V was pared by 5 bases and J by 4 bases, with 6 bases of the junction left unmatched. This CDR3 region has 14 residues. This specimen belongs to a study of cytomegalovirus exposure and HLA in healthy donors. Study findings and constraints: Presence/absence analyses assumed roughly uniform sequencing depth across donors.

PCR involved 60 Vbeta and 13 Jbeta primers. The data were produced by immunoSEQ multiplex PCR, yet TCRdb's version contains in-frame clones alone and is incomplete. This table has under 110,000 clones, less than 80% appearing once. This chain connects TRBV11-2 to TRBJ2-3; TRBD2 agrees at 7 bases. The clonotype comes from a man between 35 and 55 years old in good health and CMV-seronegative. What was sequenced was PBMCs. CDR3 nucleotides: TGTGCCAGCAGCCTTGGACTAGAATCAGATACGCAGTATTTT. It encodes CASSLGLESDTQYF.